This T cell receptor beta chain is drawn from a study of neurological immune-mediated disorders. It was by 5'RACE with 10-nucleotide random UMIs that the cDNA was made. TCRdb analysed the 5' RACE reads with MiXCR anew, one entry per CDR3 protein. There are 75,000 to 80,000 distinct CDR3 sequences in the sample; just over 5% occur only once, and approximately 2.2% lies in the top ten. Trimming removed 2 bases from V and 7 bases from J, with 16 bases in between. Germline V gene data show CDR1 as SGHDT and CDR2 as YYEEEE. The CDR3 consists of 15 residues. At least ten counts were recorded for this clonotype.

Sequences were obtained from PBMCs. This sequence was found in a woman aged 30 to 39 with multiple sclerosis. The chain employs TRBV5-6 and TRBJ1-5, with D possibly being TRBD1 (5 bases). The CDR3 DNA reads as TGTGCCAGCAGCTTCCGGGGCCTCCACAACCAGCCCCAGCATTTT. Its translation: CASSFRGLHNQPQHF.